This TCR beta chain comes out of a study of T cells in localized non-small cell lung cancer. TCRdb's table, derived via immunoSEQ multiplex PCR, lists solely in-frame clones and lacks some. The top ten hold approximately 15% of the sample, which has some 11,000 clones, 90% seen once. This TCR was recovered from a male donor at least 60 years old with stage III lung adenocarcinoma. This sample comprised peripheral blood, obtained before any cancer treatment.

CDR3 nucleotide sequence: TGTGCCAGCAGCCTTACAGGGGGTCGGAACACTGAAGCTTTCTTT. Its translation: CASSLTGGRNTEAFF. The V and J genes are TRBV28 and TRBJ1-1; 8 bases are shared with TRBD1. V dropped 6 bases and J dropped 1; count of bases not matched to a gene: 7. CDR1 and CDR2 (germline): MDHEN, SYDVKM. The CDR3 has 15 residues.